Listed below are T cell receptor beta chains from one sample, sequenced in a study of T cell responses to AZD1222 COVID-19 vaccine. Libraries were prepared by immunoSEQ multiplex PCR; TCRdb keeps only in-frame clonotypes and omits some of them. Of about 140,000 clones listed, roughly 85% are singletons. This material consisted of peripheral blood, taken on day 0 of AZD1222 vaccination. The receptor set was obtained from an adult in good health. Both conserved end residues are part of each CDR3. A D gene is named only where the DNA matches it firmly.

CDR3: CASSLLPVDSGNTIYF
DNA: TGCGCCAGCAGCTTACTCCCGGTTGACTCTGGAAACACCATATATTTT
D: .
V: TRBV5-1
J: TRBJ1-3

CDR3: CASSLLWEQYF
DNA: TGTGCCAGCAGCTTGTTGTGGGAGCAGTACTTC
D: .
V: TRBV5-8
J: TRBJ2-7

CDR3: CASTPRYLPGRSTDTQYF
DNA: TGTGCCAGCACCCCGCGGTACCTCCCGGGGAGGAGCACAGATACGCAGTATTTT
D: .
V: TRBV7-2
J: TRBJ2-3

CDR3: CASSSGSGLTDTQYF
DNA: TGCGCCAGCAGCTCGGGTAGCGGACTCACAGATACGCAGTATTTT
D: .
V: TRBV5-1
J: TRBJ2-3

CDR3: CASRDGRSTDTQYF
DNA: TGTGCCAGCAGGGACGGCCGAAGCACAGATACGCAGTATTTT
D: .
V: TRBV7-6
J: TRBJ2-3

CDR3: CSVEKGRGTEAFF
DNA: TGCAGCGTCGAAAAAGGCAGGGGCACTGAAGCTTTCTTT
D: .
V: TRBV29-1
J: TRBJ1-1

CDR3: CASSVEDRDYGYTF
DNA: TGTGCCAGCAGCGTAGAGGACAGGGACTATGGCTACACCTTC
D: TRBD1
V: TRBV9
J: TRBJ1-2

CDR3: CATRPPVLDTQYF
DNA: TGTGCCACCAGACCCCCAGTTTTGGATACGCAGTATTTT
D: .
V: TRBV15
J: TRBJ2-3

CDR3: CASGPGDRGYEQYF
DNA: TGTGCCAGCGGGCCAGGGGACAGGGGGTACGAGCAGTACTTC
D: TRBD1
V: TRBV27
J: TRBJ2-7

CDR3: CASRPGGLTDTQYF
DNA: TGTGCCAGCAGACCCGGGGGTCTCACAGATACGCAGTATTTT
D: .
V: TRBV6-6
J: TRBJ2-3

CDR3: CASSPQGLAGADTQYF
DNA: TGTGCCAGCAGCCCCCAAGGACTAGCGGGGGCAGATACGCAGTATTTT
D: TRBD2
V: TRBV7-2
J: TRBJ2-3